Listed below are T cell receptor beta chains from one sample, sequenced in a study of regulatory T cells in long-lasting Graves disease. Each CDR3 protein gets one entry after TCRdb re-called the multiplex PCR reads with MiXCR. The data contain almost 450,000 distinct CDR3 sequences, about 16% of them singletons. A further study also used this sample, focusing on T cells in Graves' hyperthyroidism and ophthalmopathy.

Sequencing used peripheral blood mononuclear cells (PBMCs), obtained at new diagnosis, from a patient treated with antithyroid drugs. All receptors derive from a woman aged 30 to 39 with Graves disease. Each CDR3 is given without its conserved first and last residue. Part of the rows lack a size; the others show once, few, many or a class for expanded clones.

J gene: TRBJ1-3; clone size: few; V gene: TRBV19; CDR3 protein: ASTRTFGNTIY
J gene: TRBJ2-1; clone size: .; V gene: TRBV19; CDR3 protein: ASSPRSSGAYNEQF
J gene: TRBJ2-3; clone size: .; V gene: TRBV28; CDR3 protein: ASRLLGRADAQY
J gene: TRBJ1-4; clone size: .; V gene: TRBV2; CDR3 protein: ASSESFRELF
J gene: TRBJ2-7; clone size: few; V gene: TRBV29-1; CDR3 protein: SVHRPTSGSYEQY
J gene: .; clone size: many; V gene: TRBV27; CDR3 protein: ASSLSWTGVGETQY
J gene: TRBJ2-1; clone size: many; V gene: TRBV6-2/TRBV6-3; CDR3 protein: ASSYGRRELGNEQF
J gene: TRBJ1-6; clone size: .; V gene: TRBV10-3; CDR3 protein: AISEQANSPLH
J gene: TRBJ2-7; clone size: few; V gene: TRBV13; CDR3 protein: ASSVGRAGGFYEQY
J gene: TRBJ1-2; clone size: .; V gene: TRBV20-1; CDR3 protein: SAGGEYYGYT
J gene: TRBJ2-3; clone size: many; V gene: TRBV12-3/TRBV12-4; CDR3 protein: ASSFDAGEIRSDTQY
J gene: TRBJ2-1; clone size: many; V gene: TRBV20-1; CDR3 protein: SARAAGLVNEQF
J gene: TRBJ2-2; clone size: many; V gene: TRBV3-1; CDR3 protein: ASSLSDVRPSGELF
J gene: TRBJ2-1; clone size: .; V gene: TRBV6-2/TRBV6-3; CDR3 protein: ASSRPSHSSYNEQF
J gene: TRBJ2-2; clone size: .; V gene: TRBV20-1; CDR3 protein: SATALASTGELF
J gene: TRBJ2-3; clone size: few; V gene: TRBV7-2; CDR3 protein: ASSPQAGGSDTQY
J gene: TRBJ2-7; clone size: many; V gene: TRBV20-1; CDR3 protein: SAPLTSSTYEQY
J gene: TRBJ2-1; clone size: .; V gene: TRBV19; CDR3 protein: ASSMREGLFANEQF
J gene: TRBJ1-1; clone size: many; V gene: TRBV18; CDR3 protein: ASSPLSPGRNTEAF
J gene: TRBJ1-1; clone size: many; V gene: TRBV5-6; CDR3 protein: ASSGSREAF
J gene: TRBJ2-5; clone size: few; V gene: TRBV3-1; CDR3 protein: ASSHYEDRSLQETQY
J gene: TRBJ2-7; clone size: many; V gene: TRBV7-9; CDR3 protein: ASSLGNRDVGPGD